This T cell receptor (beta chain) was observed in a study of control samples from healthy donors and cancer patients. The protocol was immunoSEQ multiplex PCR, while the TCRdb copy is restricted to in-frame clones and leaves out a portion. This sample carries about 150,000 clones, 89% of them seen once, and the ten largest clones take more than 4%. Germline CDR1 is SQVTM and CDR2 is ANQGSEA. The length of the CDR3 is 12 residues. Trimming cost V 2 bases and J 6 bases, with 10 bases left between them. This clone was seen only a few times. The sample comprised blood. V and J are TRBV29-1 and TRBJ1-2; D is undetermined. This receptor was taken from a man aged 25 to 40 in good health. The CDR3 nucleotides are TGCAGCGTTGAAATTCGCCGAGATGGCTACACCTTC. Amino acids: CSVEIRRDGYTF.